This record looks at one T cell receptor beta chain sequence and its context. Its specificity is not known. This sample is part of a study of shared clonotypes between healthy human individuals. As for the study in general: The plates for each donor numbered three CD4 naive, three CD4 memory, two CD8 naive and one CD8 memory.

Study findings and constraints: As a rule, naive subsets had a larger estimated richness than memory subsets.

This was a deep-level run. The material for each subset, its genomic DNA, was split evenly across several immunoSEQ plates. Repertoires were generated with immunoSEQ multiplex PCR, while TCRdb's copy carries only in-frame clones and drops some. The sample holds nearly 2 million clones, approximately 94% seen once. The naive CD8 fraction comprised CD45RO-negative cells positively selected for CCR7 and excluded terminally differentiated effector memory CD45RA+ cells. The germline V gene has CDR1 SGHAT and CDR2 FQNNGV. V lost 0 bases to trimming and J lost 4 bases, with 12 bases between them. CDR3 length: 15 amino acids.

This TCR was sampled from a man between 18 and 35 years old in good health. The chain couples TRBV11-2 to TRBJ1-2, with D hard to call. Sequenced input: naive CD8+ T cells sorted from blood. The chain's CDR3 is CASSLEPIGSYGYTF. CDR3 nucleotide sequence: TGTGCCAGCAGCTTAGAGCCGATTGGAAGCTATGGCTACACCTTC.